A selection of T cell receptor beta chains follows, all from one sample in a study of blood T cell repertoires in COVID-19. Sequenced by immunoSEQ multiplex PCR; TCRdb stores in-frame clones only, minus some. The data show about 220,000 clones, 70% to 90% seen once. Source material: peripheral blood. These TCRs come from a woman in her 70s with COVID-19, enrolled during active disease. The CDR3 runs from the conserved cysteine through the conserved F or W. Fields, in order: J gene, CDR3 length, V gene, clone size, D gene, CDR3 protein, CDR3 DNA. D genes are given only for firm matches. Clone size is stated in some rows and not others, as once, few, many or a class when expanded.

>TRBJ1-1|15|TRBV3-1/TRBV3-2|NA|NA
CASSHPTMGRVAAFF
TGTGCCAGCAGCCATCCCACGATGGGCAGGGTTGCGGCTTTCTTT
>TRBJ2-2|15|TRBV2|NA|NA
CASAAGTWGTGELFF
TGTGCCAGCGCGGCCGGGACTTGGGGTACCGGGGAGCTGTTTTTT
>TRBJ2-2|14|TRBV29-1|NA|TRBD1
CSVGTGSNTGELFF
TGCAGCGTTGGGACAGGGTCGAACACCGGGGAGCTGTTTTTT
>TRBJ2-5|14|TRBV6-5|NA|NA
CASSYSGRVETQYF
TGTGCCAGCAGTTACTCGGGCAGGGTCGAGACCCAGTACTTC
>TRBJ2-4|17|TRBV3-1/TRBV3-2|NA|TRBD2
CASSQVSGGEAKNIQYF
TGTGCCAGCAGCCAGGTTAGCGGGGGGGAGGCCAAAAACATTCAGTACTTC
>TRBJ1-6|14|TRBV5-8|NA|TRBD1
CASSGRTGQGPLHF
TGTGCCAGCAGCGGCCGGACAGGGCAGGGGCCCCTCCACTTT
>TRBJ2-1|15|TRBV24-1|NA|TRBD1
CATSSEGTGYNEQFF
TGTGCCACCAGCTCGGAGGGGACAGGGTACAATGAGCAGTTCTTC
>TRBJ1-6|17|TRBV2|NA|NA
CASSDTLAPPHNSPLHF
TGTGCCAGCAGTGATACCTTGGCACCTCCGCATAATTCACCCCTCCACTTT
>TRBJ1-4|14|TRBV7-9|NA|NA
CASSQGGSGEKLFF
TGTGCCAGCAGCCAAGGGGGTAGTGGTGAAAAACTGTTTTTT
>TRBJ2-3|16|TRBV11-2|NA|TRBD2
CASSVSTSGNTDTQYF
TGTGCCAGCAGCGTCTCTACTAGCGGCAACACAGATACGCAGTATTTT
>TRBJ2-1|15|TRBV6-4|NA|TRBD1
CASSVQTGSYNEQFF
TGTGCCAGCAGTGTGCAGACAGGGTCCTACAATGAGCAGTTCTTC
>TRBJ1-1|13|TRBV5-4|NA|TRBD1
CASSRQGYTEAFF
TGTGCCAGCAGTCGACAGGGATACACTGAAGCTTTCTTT
>TRBJ2-3|23|TRBV2|NA|TRBD2
CASSEEASGGSDRLQESTDTQYF
TGTGCCAGCAGTGAAGAGGCTAGCGGGGGGTCGGATCGTCTCCAGGAAAGCACAGATACGCAGTATTTT
>TRBJ1-2|13|TRBV2|NA|TRBD1
CASREDREDSYTF
TGTGCCAGCAGGGAGGACAGGGAGGATTCCTACACCTTC
>TRBJ1-2|14|TRBV7-9|NA|TRBD1
CASSPRQGVYGYTF
TGTGCCAGCAGCCCCAGACAGGGTGTCTATGGCTACACCTTC
>TRBJ2-1|13|TRBV7-9|many|NA
CASSIGGLDEQFF
TGTGCCAGCAGCATCGGAGGGTTAGATGAGCAGTTCTTC
>TRBJ2-4|15|TRBV28|NA|TRBD2
CASKGTTQAKNIQYF
TGTGCCAGCAAAGGGACTACTCAGGCCAAAAACATTCAGTACTTC
>TRBJ2-5|16|TRBV27|NA|TRBD1
CASRGVRDRGRETQYF
TGTGCCAGCAGGGGAGTTAGGGACAGGGGGCGAGAGACCCAGTACTTC
>TRBJ2-3|17|TRBV30|NA|TRBD2
CAWQIPGLAWGTDTQYF
TGTGCCTGGCAAATTCCGGGACTAGCTTGGGGCACAGATACGCAGTATTTT
>TRBJ1-5|15|TRBV7-2|NA|NA
CASSLEQGRRQPQHF
TGTGCCAGCAGCTTAGAACAGGGAAGAAGGCAGCCCCAGCATTTT
>TRBJ2-1|15|TRBV5-1|NA|TRBD2
CASSTLAGSYNEQFF
TGCGCCAGCAGCACCTTAGCGGGCTCCTACAATGAGCAGTTCTTC
>TRBJ1-2|16|TRBV24-1|NA|NA
CATSDVQGDINYGYTF
TGTGCCACCAGTGATGTACAGGGAGATATTAACTATGGCTACACCTTC
>TRBJ1-2|18|TRBV19|NA|TRBD1
CASSIFETGSPTNYGYTF
TGTGCCAGTAGTATTTTCGAGACAGGGTCGCCCACTAACTATGGCTACACCTTC
>TRBJ1-3|18|TRBV28|NA|TRBD1
CASRPGQGYFSSGNTIYF
TGTGCCAGCAGACCGGGACAGGGCTACTTCAGCTCTGGAAACACCATATATTTT
>TRBJ2-1|11|TRBV6-1|NA|NA
CASSEPSGQFF
TGTGCCAGCAGTGAACCCAGCGGGCAGTTCTTC
>TRBJ1-2|14|TRBV3-1/TRBV3-2|NA|NA
CASSQDSAGRRYTF
TGTGCCAGCAGCCAAGATTCGGCAGGTCGCCGTTACACCTTC
>TRBJ1-5|16|TRBV4-1|NA|NA
CASSQRMAVVPQPQHF
TGCGCCAGCAGCCAGCGGATGGCTGTCGTCCCCCAGCCCCAGCATTTT
>TRBJ2-5|17|TRBV7-2|NA|TRBD2
CASSLFGLAGGQETQYF
TGTGCCAGCAGCTTATTTGGACTAGCGGGGGGCCAAGAGACCCAGTACTTC
>TRBJ2-5|12|TRBV28|NA|TRBD2
CASRPPAGWLYF
TGTGCCAGCAGACCCCCAGCGGGGTGGCTGTACTTC